One and the same sample provided the 16 T cell receptor beta chains below, sequenced in a study of cytomegalovirus exposure and HLA in healthy donors. The PCR was carried out with 60 Vbeta primers and 13 Jbeta primers. Measured with immunoSEQ multiplex PCR; TCRdb has only the in-frame clones, and not every one. The sample holds roughly 73,000 clones, around 84% seen once. Sequencing was done on a sample of PBMCs. These receptors were collected from a woman between 45 and 60 years old in good health and CMV-seronegative.

V gene TRBV19 combines with J gene TRBJ2-7; TRBD1 aligns across 8 bases. The CDR3 is 15 residues long. V lost 5 bases and J lost 0; bases outside the gene matches: 6. Germline CDR1 reads LNHDA; CDR2 reads SQIVND (reference sequence). The chain's CDR3 is CASSLPGTGSYEQYF. CDR3 in DNA: TGTGCCAGTAGTTTACCCGGGACAGGCTCCTACGAGCAGTACTTC.

The V and J genes are TRBV6-5 and TRBJ2-3, with D possibly being TRBD1 (6 bases). CDR1 and CDR2 from the germline V gene are MNHEY and SVGAGI. Trimming pared 7 bases from V and 6 bases from J, leaving 17 bases between. The CDR3 is 14 amino acids. This chain's CDR3 is CASKTGVGGDTQYF. The CDR3 DNA reads as TGTGCCAGCAAAACTGGGGTAGGGGGTGATACGCAGTATTTT.

The chain joins TRBV6-5 to TRBJ1-3, with D uncertain. V gave up 0 bases and J gave up 3 bases, with 12 bases separating them. The length of the CDR3 is 16 residues. Germline CDR1 MNHEY, CDR2 SVGAGI. CDR3 DNA sequence: TGTGCCAGCAGTTACTCGATGAGGGATGGTGGAAACACCATATATTTT. Its translation is CASSYSMRDGGNTIYF.

V is TRBV6-5 and J is TRBJ2-7; no clear D gene. The V gene's germline CDR1 is MNHEY and CDR2 SVGAGI. V dropped 0 bases and J dropped 4 bases, with 16 bases sitting between them. This CDR3 is 16 amino acids long. CDR3 residues: CASSYSRPDQIYEQYV. Here the CDR3 DNA reads TGTGCCAGCAGTTACTCGAGGCCTGATCAGATTTACGAGCAGTACGTC.

The chain links TRBV5-6 to TRBJ1-4; TRBD1 matches at 8 bases. The length of the CDR3 is 18 residues. Germline CDR1 SGHDT, CDR2 YYEEEE. The V segment lost 2 bases and the J segment 0 bases; nucleotides outside the gene matches: 9. CDR3 residues: CASSFWTGSYPTNEKLFF. The CDR3 DNA reads TGTGCCAGCAGCTTCTGGACAGGGTCCTATCCAACTAATGAAAAACTGTTTTTT.

A single count supports this clone. The chain couples TRBV2 to TRBJ2-3, with D possibly being TRBD2 (5 bases). With 4 bases removed from V and 6 bases from J, the gap between germline ends came to 5 bases. The CDR3 loop spans 11 amino acids. CDR1 is SNHLY, CDR2 FYNNEI, per germline. The CDR3 reads CASSGGDTQYF. The CDR3 nucleotides read TGTGCCAGCAGTGGCGGGGATACGCAGTATTTT.

This chain uses TRBV11-3 with TRBJ2-3; D possibly corresponds to TRBD2 (6 bases). The germline gives CDR1 SGHNT, CDR2 YENEEA. This CDR3 is 14 amino acids long. Trimming stripped 5 bases from V and 3 bases from J, with 12 bases between. For the CDR3, the DNA is TGTGCCAGCAGCCCGCGGGGTCTGACAGATACGCAGTATTTT. Protein product: CASSPRGLTDTQYF.

The chain links TRBV19 to TRBJ2-7; the match to TRBD2 covers 8 bases. The CDR3 runs to 16 residues. CDR1 and CDR2 (germline): LNHDA, SQIVND (reference sequence). After removal of 3 bases from V and 2 bases from J, the junction contained 9 bases not matched to a gene. Written as DNA, the CDR3 is TGTGCCAGTAGTATTTCGAGTAGCGGGAAAGCCTACGAGCAGTACTTC. Residues: CASSISSSGKAYEQYF.

This clone was seen a handful of times. The CDR3 spells CASSHGASGNNEQFF. The CDR3 DNA follows: TGTGCCAGCAGTCATGGGGCTAGCGGAAACAATGAGCAGTTCTTC. V gene TRBV5-4 combines with J gene TRBJ2-1, with 7 bases identical to TRBD2. Trimming took 5 bases from V and 5 from J; bases not matched to a gene: 10. The CDR3 contains 15 residues. CDR1 SGHNT and CDR2 YYREEE come from the germline V gene (reference sequence).

This chain links TRBV9 with TRBJ2-5, with a tentative D call TRBD2 (6 bases). CDR3 length: 13 residues. Deletions cut 3 bases from V and 11 bases from J, with 17 bases between. CDR1 SGDLS and CDR2 YYNGEE come from the germline V gene. CDR3 sequence: CASSGAPRGEQYF. In nucleotides, the CDR3 is TGTGCCAGCAGCGGAGCTCCGCGCGGGGAGCAGTACTTC.

The chain links TRBV6-5 to TRBJ1-1; D unclear. V lost 7 bases to trimming and J lost 4 bases, with 19 bases between them. Germline assignment: CDR1 MNHEY and CDR2 SVGAGI. The length of the CDR3 is 15 residues. The CDR3 loop is CASNPTLTGGTEAFF. CDR3 coding DNA: TGTGCCAGCAACCCGACACTGACGGGAGGCACTGAAGCTTTCTTT.

This clone was counted once. This rearrangement joins TRBV19 to TRBJ1-1, with D unresolved. The CDR3 totals 12 residues. From germline, CDR1 is LNHDA and CDR2 SQIVND (reference sequence). V shed 5 bases and J shed 0 bases, with 4 bases lying between them. CDR3 residues: CASSFLNTEAFF. The CDR3 DNA reads TGTGCCAGTAGTTTCTTGAACACTGAAGCTTTCTTT. Full variable domain (outside the CDR3, taken from reference TRBV19 and TRBJ1-1): DGGITQSPKYLFRKEGQNVTLSCEQNLNHDAMYWYRQDPGQGLRLIYYSQIVNDFQKGDIAEGYSVSREKKESFPLTVTSAQKNPTAFYLCASSFLNTEAFFGQGTRLTVV.

The chain has TRBV5-1 and TRBJ2-1; 7 bases are a match to TRBD2. The ends lost 1 base at V and 5 bases at J; junction bases unmatched: 6. The CDR3 runs 15 residues. The germline gives CDR1 SGHRS, CDR2 YFSETQ. The CDR3 region has the DNA TGCGCCAGCAGCTTGTGGCTAGCGGACAACAATGAGCAGTTCTTC. Translation: CASSLWLADNNEQFF.

The rearrangement links TRBV29-1 to TRBJ1-1; D gene unclear. Germline loops: CDR1 SQVTM, CDR2 ANQGSEA. The CDR3 sequence is 14 residues long. V was shortened by 6 bases and J by 2 bases, with 16 bases between the two germline ends. CDR3: CSVALDGSNTEAFF. DNA for the CDR3: TGCAGCGTGGCCCTAGACGGATCCAACACTGAAGCTTTCTTT.

The chain uses TRBV5-1 and TRBJ1-1; TRBD1 is a possible D gene (6 bases). V gave up 4 bases and J gave up 4 bases, with 17 bases separating them. The CDR3 extends over 15 amino acids. Germline V gene data show CDR1 as SGHRS and CDR2 as YFSETQ. CDR3 loop: CASSVITGKGTEAFF. The CDR3 DNA reads TGCGCCAGCAGCGTGATTACAGGGAAGGGCACTGAAGCTTTCTTT.

The genes are TRBV6-4 and TRBJ2-6; D not certain. The CDR3 has 14 residues. Germline assignment: CDR1 MRHNA and CDR2 SNTAGT. Trimming took off 7 bases at V and 0 bases at J, with 7 bases between the two ends. CDR3 nucleotides: TGTGCCAGCAAGCTGTCCTCTGGGGCCAACGTCCTGACTTTC. Translation gives CASKLSSGANVLTF.